Each of the 25 T cell receptor beta chains below was sequenced from the same sample in a study of blood T cell repertoires in COVID-19. Here immunoSEQ multiplex PCR was the method, and the copy in TCRdb shows in-frame clones only, minus some. The sample includes some 100,000 clones, around 79% of them seen just once. Sequenced sample: peripheral blood. The receptors were sampled from a man aged 45-65 years with acute or convalescent COVID-19.

The V gene is TRBV9, the J gene TRBJ2-1, with 8 bases fitting TRBD2. CDR1 and CDR2 from the germline V gene are SGDLS and YYNGEE. The CDR3 spans 17 residues. V dropped 2 bases and J dropped 5; count of bases not matched to a gene: 12. CDR3 protein: CASSVTDSPGGNNEQFF. As DNA, the CDR3 is TGTGCCAGCAGCGTTACGGACTCCCCGGGAGGGAACAATGAGCAGTTCTTC.

This sequence joins TRBV27 and TRBJ2-5; 9 bases are a match to TRBD1. V lost 8 bases to trimming and J lost 2 bases; unmatched junction nucleotides: 15. CDR1 MNHEY and CDR2 SMNVEV come from the germline V gene (reference sequence). The CDR3 has 17 amino acids. The CDR3 DNA follows: TGTGCCAGCTCACCGGGACAGGGTAACTCGCTGCAAGAGACCCAGTACTTC. This codes for CASSPGQGNSLQETQYF.

The CDR3 spells CASSRDRDFTEAFF. The CDR3 DNA reads as TGTGCCAGTTCGAGGGACAGGGATTTCACTGAAGCTTTCTTT. This chain connects TRBV19 to TRBJ1-1, with TRBD1 matching over 9 bases. There are 14 residues in the CDR3. Germline V gene lookup returns CDR1 LNHDA and CDR2 SQIVND (reference sequence). The junction had 8 bases not matched to a gene; V was cut back by 8 bases and J by 4 bases. Filled out from reference TRBV19 and TRBJ1-1, the complete variable domain reads DGGITQSPKYLFRKEGQNVTLSCEQNLNHDAMYWYRQDPGQGLRLIYYSQIVNDFQKGDIAEGYSVSREKKESFPLTVTSAQKNPTAFYLCASSRDRDFTEAFFGQGTRLTVV.

The J gene is TRBJ1-1, the V gene TRBV7-8; 7 nucleotides align to TRBD1. From germline, CDR1 is SGHVS and CDR2 FQNEAQ. The CDR3 consists of 15 residues. After removal of 5 bases from V and 3 bases from J, the junction contained 9 bases not matched to a gene. CDR3 DNA: TGTGCCAGCAGCCTCGGGACAGTTCCTTACACTGAAGCTTTCTTT. Its protein product is CASSLGTVPYTEAFF.

The chain carries TRBV24-1 and TRBJ1-1; 7 bases match TRBD1. The CDR3 covers 13 residues. The V and J ends lost 5 bases and 4 bases, in that order; junction bases with no gene match: 3. Germline loops: CDR1 KGHDR, CDR2 SFDVKD. The CDR3 region is CATSAPGGTEAFF. Here the CDR3 DNA reads TGTGCCACCAGTGCCCCAGGGGGCACTGAAGCTTTCTTT.

The chain uses TRBV11-2 and TRBJ2-2; 7 bases agree with TRBD1. This CDR3 spans 16 amino acids. Losses at the gene ends were 5 bases for V and 0 bases for J; bases not matched to a gene: 6. Germline V CDR1 and CDR2: SGHAT, FQNNGV. CDR3: CASSARTGANTGELFF. The CDR3 DNA reads as TGTGCCAGCAGCGCTCGGACAGGCGCGAACACCGGGGAGCTGTTTTTT. The whole variable domain, filled in from reference TRBV11-2 and TRBJ2-2, reads EAGVAQSPRYKIIEKRQSVAFWCNPISGHATLYWYQQILGQGPKLLIQFQNNGVVDDSQLPKDRFSAERLKGVDSTLKIQPAKLEDSAVYLCASSARTGANTGELFFGEGSRLTVL.

CDR3: CASVAGPARETQYF. The CDR3 DNA reads TGTGCCAGCGTAGCCGGCCCAGCGAGGGAGACCCAGTACTTC. The V gene is TRBV6-6, the J gene TRBJ2-5, with D hard to call. Looked up from germline, CDR1 is MNHNY and CDR2 is SVGAGI (reference sequence). V was pared by 8 bases and J by 5 bases, with 18 bases between. This CDR3 is 14 amino acids long.

V gene TRBV29-1 combines with J gene TRBJ1-5; possible D gene TRBD1, 6 bases. Germline V CDR1 and CDR2: SQVTM, ANQGSEA. The V end lost 1 base, the J end lost 2 bases, and 12 bases lay between the germline ends. The length of the CDR3 is 15 residues. CDR3 region: CSVEVGGAGNQPQHF. The CDR3 DNA sequence: TGCAGCGTTGAAGTCGGGGGGGCTGGCAATCAGCCCCAGCATTTT.

This clone was seen only once. The CDR3 sequence: CASTRDTGSYEQYF. CDR3 nucleotides: TGTGCCAGCACCCGGGACACCGGCTCCTACGAGCAGTACTTC. The rearrangement links TRBV6-5 to TRBJ2-7; tentative D call: TRBD1 (6 bases). This CDR3 spans 14 amino acids. Germline CDR1 reads MNHEY; CDR2 reads SVGAGI. Trimming shortened V by 7 bases and J by 0 bases, and 13 bases separated the two germline ends.

The chain couples TRBV28 to TRBJ2-3, with 9 nucleotides matching TRBD2. This CDR3 has 16 amino acids. Unmatched junction bases numbered 4, after V lost 3 bases and J lost 0 bases. Germline CDR1 and CDR2: MDHEN and SYDVKM. Written as DNA, the CDR3 is TGTGCCAGCAGTTTGGGTAGCGGGAGCAGCACAGATACGCAGTATTTT. Translated: CASSLGSGSSTDTQYF.

This clone came up once. The chain recombines TRBV19 with TRBJ2-1, with TRBD2 matching 13 bases. CDR3 length: 19 residues. The V and J ends lost 1 base and 4 bases, in that order; junction bases with no gene match: 10. CDR1 and CDR2 (germline): LNHDA, SQIVND (reference sequence). CDR3 sequence: CASSIAPRTSGSYYNEQFF. The CDR3, as DNA: TGTGCCAGTAGTATAGCCCCCCGGACTAGCGGGAGTTATTACAATGAGCAGTTCTTC.

The J gene is TRBJ2-7, the V gene TRBV7-8; 9 bases are a match to TRBD2. J gave up 3 bases and V 2 bases, and 2 bases lay outside the gene matches. This CDR3 contains 14 residues. Germline lookup yields CDR1 SGHVS and CDR2 FQNEAQ. The CDR3: CASSLTSGYYEQYF. The CDR3 bases are TGTGCCAGCAGCTTAACTAGCGGGTACTACGAGCAGTACTTC. Full variable domain (rest looked up from reference TRBV7-8 and TRBJ2-7): GAGVSQSPRYKVAKRGQDVALRCDPISGHVSLFWYQQALGQGPEFLTYFQNEAQLDKSGLPSDRFFAERPEGSVSTLKIQRTQQEDSAVYLCASSLTSGYYEQYFGPGTRLTVT.

This rearrangement joins TRBV20-1 to TRBJ1-5; D is uncertain. This CDR3 comprises 13 residues. Per germline, CDR1 DFQATT and CDR2 SNEGSKA (reference sequence). V was pared by 3 bases and J by 2 bases, with 8 bases between. DNA for the CDR3: TGCAGTGCTAGTGGCGGGGGCAATCAGCCCCAGCATTTT. Protein product: CSASGGGNQPQHF.

The chain has TRBV29-1 and TRBJ1-1; a weak D match, TRBD1 (5 bases). V lost 5 bases, J lost 3 bases, and 16 bases lay in between. CDR1 and CDR2 (germline): SQVTM, ANQGSEA. The CDR3 is 14 residues long. The CDR3 DNA follows: TGCAGCGTTAAAAGGGGAGGTTTCGACACTGAAGCTTTCTTT. As protein: CSVKRGGFDTEAFF.

V is TRBV5-1 and J is TRBJ1-1; D might be TRBD1 (6 bases). V was pared by 4 bases and J by 5 bases, with 18 bases between. The CDR3 sequence is 15 residues long. The germline V gene has CDR1 SGHRS and CDR2 YFSETQ. The CDR3: CASSPGAGEGTEAFF. The CDR3 coding sequence is TGCGCCAGCAGCCCGGGGGCAGGGGAGGGGACTGAAGCTTTCTTT.

This clone was detected only once. The V gene is TRBV5-1, the J gene TRBJ1-1, with unresolved D. The ends were cut back, 3 bases at V and 8 bases at J, with 11 bases in the middle. From germline, CDR1 is SGHRS and CDR2 YFSETQ. The CDR3 spans 12 residues. The CDR3 bases are TGCGCCAGCAGCTCGGGTGAGGCCGAAGCTTTCTTT. Translating gives CASSSGEAEAFF.

This clone was seen a single time. CDR3 in amino acids: CASSDRVEKLFF. The CDR3 region has the DNA TGTGCCAGCAGTGACCGGGTTGAAAAACTGTTTTTT. J is TRBJ1-4 and V is TRBV2; D is unclear. V lost 3 bases, J lost 7 bases, and 6 bases lay in between. The CDR3 sequence is 12 residues long. Germline V CDR1 and CDR2: SNHLY, FYNNEI.

This clone was detected only once. The chain is built from TRBV30 and TRBJ2-2; TRBD1 matches 11 bases. Germline loops: CDR1 GTSNPN, CDR2 SVGIG (reference sequence). This CDR3 comprises 13 residues. With V trimmed by 5 bases and J by 6 bases, 2 bases remained unmatched. The CDR3 region has the DNA TGTGCCTGGGGGACAGGGGGTTCCGGGGAGCTGTTTTTT. Its protein product is CAWGTGGSGELFF.

This chain uses TRBV29-1 with TRBJ1-2; 9 nucleotides agree with TRBD1. Trimming took 7 bases from V and 8 from J; bases not matched to a gene: 11. The CDR3 has 13 residues. Per the germline V gene, CDR1 is SQVTM and CDR2 is ANQGSEA. As DNA, the CDR3 is TGCAGCGGGGGATCCGGGACAGGGCGCGGCTACACCTTC. Translated: CSGGSGTGRGYTF.

The chain uses TRBV6-5 and TRBJ1-2, with 9 bases that match TRBD1. In germline, CDR1 is MNHEY, CDR2 SVGAGI. The junction had 2 bases not matched to a gene; V was cut back by 6 bases and J by 3 bases. This CDR3 region has 13 residues. CDR3 DNA sequence: TGTGCCAGCAGCGGGACAGGGTACTATGGCTACACCTTC. Translating it yields CASSGTGYYGYTF.

V usage is TRBV7-9 and J usage is TRBJ2-1; 9 nucleotides line up with TRBD2. V was clipped by 3 bases and J by 8 bases; unmatched bases: 8. The CDR3 is 15 residues long. Germline V gene lookup returns CDR1 SEHNR and CDR2 FQNEAQ (reference sequence). The CDR3 DNA is TGTGCCAGCAGCTTTGGTCGCGGGGGGGAAGATGAGCAGTTCTTC. Protein product: CASSFGRGGEDEQFF.

This clone was seen only once. This chain links TRBV12-3 or TRBV12-4 with TRBJ1-2; 7 bases are shared with TRBD1. The trim removed 6 bases at V and 1 base at J, leaving 2 bases unmatched. The CDR3 extends over 13 amino acids. CDR3 bases: TGTGCCAGCAGCGACAGGGTTAACTATGGCTACACCTTC. It is translated as CASSDRVNYGYTF.

The chain is built from TRBV19 and TRBJ1-4; no firm D call. Germline V gives CDR1 LNHDA, CDR2 SQIVND (reference sequence). This CDR3 spans 15 amino acids. V lost 6 bases and J 8 bases, leaving 19 bases between the germline ends. The DNA of the CDR3 is TGTGCCAGTAGAGCCAGAGGCGGGATGGACGAAAAACTGTTTTTT. Translating gives CASRARGGMDEKLFF.

This clone has just one count. V is TRBV5-1 and J is TRBJ2-3, with 8 bases fitting TRBD2. The junction had 5 bases not matched to a gene; V was cut back by 0 bases and J by 2 bases. The CDR3 consists of 16 residues. The germline V gene has CDR1 SGHRS and CDR2 YFSETQ. The CDR3 sequence is CASSLGSGEFTDTQYF. The DNA of the CDR3 is TGCGCCAGCAGCTTGGGTAGCGGGGAATTCACAGATACGCAGTATTTT.

V is TRBV5-1 and J is TRBJ1-2, with 9 bases aligning to TRBD1. V lost 4 bases to trimming and J lost 5 bases; unmatched junction nucleotides: 3. The CDR3 length is 13 residues. Per the germline V gene, CDR1 is SGHRS and CDR2 is YFSETQ. This CDR3 reads CASSRTGVYGYTF. The CDR3 DNA reads as TGCGCCAGCAGCCGGACAGGGGTATATGGCTACACCTTC.